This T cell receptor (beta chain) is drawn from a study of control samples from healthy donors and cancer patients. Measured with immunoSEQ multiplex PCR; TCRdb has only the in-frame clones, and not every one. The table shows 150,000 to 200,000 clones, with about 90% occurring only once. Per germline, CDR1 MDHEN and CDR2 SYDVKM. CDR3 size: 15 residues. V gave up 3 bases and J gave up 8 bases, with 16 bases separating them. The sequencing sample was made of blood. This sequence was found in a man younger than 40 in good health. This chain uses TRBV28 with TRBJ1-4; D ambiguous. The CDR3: CASSFGGVGEEKLFF. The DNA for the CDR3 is TGTGCCAGCAGTTTCGGTGGGGTTGGTGAAGAAAAACTGTTTTTT. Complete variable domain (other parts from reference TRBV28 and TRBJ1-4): DVKVTQSSRYLVKRTGEKVFLECVQDMDHENMFWYRQDPGLGLRLIYFSYDVKMKEKGDIPEGYSVSREKKERFSLILESASTNQTSMYLCASSFGGVGEEKLFFGSGTQLSVL.